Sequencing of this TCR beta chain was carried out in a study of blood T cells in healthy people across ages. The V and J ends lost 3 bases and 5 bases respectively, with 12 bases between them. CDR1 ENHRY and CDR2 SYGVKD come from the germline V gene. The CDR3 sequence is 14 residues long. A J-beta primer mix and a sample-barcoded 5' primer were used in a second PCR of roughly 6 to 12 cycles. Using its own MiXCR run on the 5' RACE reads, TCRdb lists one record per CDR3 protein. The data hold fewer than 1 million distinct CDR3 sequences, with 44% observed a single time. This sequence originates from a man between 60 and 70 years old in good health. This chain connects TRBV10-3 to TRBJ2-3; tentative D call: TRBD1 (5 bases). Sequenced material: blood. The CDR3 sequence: CAISDSGKKDTQYF. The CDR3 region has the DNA TGTGCCATCAGTGATTCAGGGAAGAAAGATACGCAGTATTTT.